This TCR beta chain was sequenced during a study of T cell responses to AZD1222 COVID-19 vaccine. The CDR3 runs to 15 residues. Germline V gene lookup returns CDR1 SGHNT and CDR2 YYREEE (reference sequence). Trimming took 4 bases from V and 3 from J; bases not matched to a gene: 5. TCRdb keeps only in-frame clones here, not all; method: immunoSEQ multiplex PCR. This table has tens of thousands of clones, 65% to 85% appearing once. The genes are TRBV5-4 and TRBJ1-2; TRBD1 agrees at 11 bases. The input for sequencing was peripheral blood, taken on day 0 of AZD1222 vaccination. This TCR was recovered from an adult in good health. The CDR3 is CASSGGQGVYYGYTF. In DNA form, the CDR3 reads TGTGCCAGCAGCGGGGGACAGGGGGTTTACTATGGCTACACCTTC. The variable domain in full, completed from reference TRBV5-4 and TRBJ1-2, reads ETGVTQSPTHLIKTRGQQVTLRCSSQSGHNTVSWYQQALGQGPQFIFQYYREEENGRGNFPPRFSGLQFPNYSSELNVNALELDDSALYLCASSGGQGVYYGYTFGSGTRLTVV.